Listed below are T cell receptor beta chains from one sample, sequenced in a study of identical twins. MiXCR was run by TCRdb on the 5' RACE reads, yielding one entry per CDR3 protein. The sample holds roughly 690,000 distinct CDR3 sequences, over 20% seen once. The data were also submitted as part of a second study, on T cells expressing NK-cell markers.

Sequenced: PBMCs. The receptors come from a woman under 30 in good health. Each CDR3 is given with its conserved first and last residue. The D gene is left open where the match is weak. Clone size is shown for a subset of rows, as once, few, many or a class of expanded clone.

D gene,clone size,J gene,V gene,CDR3 DNA,CDR3 protein
NA,few,TRBJ2-7,TRBV20-1,TGCAGTGCTAGAAGACTACAGGGAGTCTCGTACGAGCAGTACTTC,CSARRLQGVSYEQYF
TRBD2,few,TRBJ2-7,TRBV20-1,TGCAGTGCTAGACTAGCGGAATACGAGCAGTACTTC,CSARLAEYEQYF
TRBD1,few,TRBJ1-2,TRBV9,TGTGCCAGCAGCGGCCCGGGACAGAGCAACTATGGCTACACCTTC,CASSGPGQSNYGYTF
NA,NA,TRBJ1-6,TRBV5-1,TGCGCCAGCACGGGAGGGGACACAGATAATTCACCCCTCCACTTT,CASTGGDTDNSPLHF
NA,NA,TRBJ1-2,TRBV15,TGTGCCACCAGCAGAGTCCAGGGTTCGGGTCACTATGGCTACACCTTC,CATSRVQGSGHYGYTF
TRBD2,few,TRBJ2-5,TRBV29-1,TGCAGCGCCGCGAGAAGCGGGGGGGTAGAGACCCAGTACTTC,CSAARSGGVETQYF
TRBD1,NA,TRBJ2-7,TRBV27,TGTGCCAGCATGTGGGAGAAGGGGGCGCGCCGCGAGCAGTACTTC,CASMWEKGARREQYF
NA,NA,TRBJ2-3,TRBV9,TGTGCCAGCAGCTATCGGGGGGCGGGAGGCACAGATACGCAGTATTTT,CASSYRGAGGTDTQYF
TRBD1,few,TRBJ1-5,TRBV4-2,TGTGCCAGCAGCCAAGAAGGACAGGCGAATCAGCCCCAGCATTTT,CASSQEGQANQPQHF
NA,NA,TRBJ2-1,TRBV3-1,TGTGCCAGCAGCCAAGGCGAGAGCCTGGCCTACAATGAGCAGTTCTTC,CASSQGESLAYNEQFF
TRBD2,many,TRBJ2-7,TRBV9,TGTGCCAGCAGCGTAGATAAGGGCCGACTGACTAGCGGCCACTACGAGCAGTACTTC,CASSVDKGRLTSGHYEQYF
TRBD2,NA,TRBJ2-7,TRBV5-1,TGCGCCAGCACCCGGACTAGCGGGGGGCCAGTCGAGCAGTACTTC,CASTRTSGGPVEQYF